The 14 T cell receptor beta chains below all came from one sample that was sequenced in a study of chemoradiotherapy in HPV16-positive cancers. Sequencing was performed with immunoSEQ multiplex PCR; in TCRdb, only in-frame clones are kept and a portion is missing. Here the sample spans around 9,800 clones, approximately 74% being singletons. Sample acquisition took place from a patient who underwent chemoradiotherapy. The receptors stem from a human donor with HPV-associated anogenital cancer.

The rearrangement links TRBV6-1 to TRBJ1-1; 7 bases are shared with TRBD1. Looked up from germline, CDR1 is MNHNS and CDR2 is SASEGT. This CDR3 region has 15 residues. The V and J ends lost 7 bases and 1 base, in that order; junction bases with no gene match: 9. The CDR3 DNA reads TGTGCCAGCAAGGGGTCAGGGGGGACGAACACTGAAGCTTTCTTT. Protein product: CASKGSGGTNTEAFF.

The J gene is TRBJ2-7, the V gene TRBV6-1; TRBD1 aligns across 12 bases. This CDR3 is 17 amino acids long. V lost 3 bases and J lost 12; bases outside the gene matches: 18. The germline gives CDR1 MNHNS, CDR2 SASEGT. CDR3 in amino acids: CASSDGTGGAERRLVYV. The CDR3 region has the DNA TGTGCCAGCAGTGACGGGACAGGGGGCGCGGAACGTAGATTGGTGTACGTC.

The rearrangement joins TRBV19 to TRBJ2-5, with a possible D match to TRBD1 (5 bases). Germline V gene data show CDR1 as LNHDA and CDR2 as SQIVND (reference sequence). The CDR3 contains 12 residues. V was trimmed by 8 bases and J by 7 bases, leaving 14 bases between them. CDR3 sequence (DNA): TGTGCCAGTGGACATAGTATTGGGACCCAGTACTTC. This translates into CASGHSIGTQYF.

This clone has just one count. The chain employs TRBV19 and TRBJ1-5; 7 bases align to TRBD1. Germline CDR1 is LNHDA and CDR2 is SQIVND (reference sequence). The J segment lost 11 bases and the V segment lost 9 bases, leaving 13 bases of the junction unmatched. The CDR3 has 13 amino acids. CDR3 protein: CASGTENRLAQHF. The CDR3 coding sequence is TGTGCCAGCGGGACAGAAAACCGTCTGGCCCAGCATTTT.

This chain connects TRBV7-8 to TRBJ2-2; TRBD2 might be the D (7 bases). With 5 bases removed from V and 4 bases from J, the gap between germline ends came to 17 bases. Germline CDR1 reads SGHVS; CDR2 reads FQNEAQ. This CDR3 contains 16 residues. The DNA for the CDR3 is TGTGCCAGCAGCCCTGGGGGGGGCGCCGGCACCGGGGAGCTGTTTTTT. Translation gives CASSPGGGAGTGELFF.

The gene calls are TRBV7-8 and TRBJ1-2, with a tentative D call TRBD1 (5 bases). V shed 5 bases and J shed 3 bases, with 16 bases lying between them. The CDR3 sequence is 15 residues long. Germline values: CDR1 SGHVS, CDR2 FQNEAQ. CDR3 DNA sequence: TGTGCCAGCAGCCCGAGCCCGGGGACCCACTATGGCTACACCTTC. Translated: CASSPSPGTHYGYTF.

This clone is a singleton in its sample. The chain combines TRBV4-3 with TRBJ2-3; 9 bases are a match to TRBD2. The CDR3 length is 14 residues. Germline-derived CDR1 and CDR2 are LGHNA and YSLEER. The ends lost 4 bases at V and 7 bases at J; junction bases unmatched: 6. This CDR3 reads CASSLAGALNTQYF. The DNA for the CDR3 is TGCGCCAGCAGCCTAGCGGGGGCACTTAATACGCAGTATTTT.

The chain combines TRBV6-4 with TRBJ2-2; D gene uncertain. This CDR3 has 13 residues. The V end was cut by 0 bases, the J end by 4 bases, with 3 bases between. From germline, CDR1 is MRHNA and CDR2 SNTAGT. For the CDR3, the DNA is TGTGCCAGCAGTGACTCGGCCACCGGGGAGCTGTTTTTT. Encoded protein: CASSDSATGELFF.

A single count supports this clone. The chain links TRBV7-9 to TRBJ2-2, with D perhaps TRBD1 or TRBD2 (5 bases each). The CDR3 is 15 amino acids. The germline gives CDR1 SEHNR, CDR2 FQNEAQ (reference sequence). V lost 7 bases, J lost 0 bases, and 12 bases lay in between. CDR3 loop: CASTRGLANTGELFF. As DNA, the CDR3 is TGTGCCAGCACCCGGGGCCTCGCGAACACCGGGGAGCTGTTTTTT.

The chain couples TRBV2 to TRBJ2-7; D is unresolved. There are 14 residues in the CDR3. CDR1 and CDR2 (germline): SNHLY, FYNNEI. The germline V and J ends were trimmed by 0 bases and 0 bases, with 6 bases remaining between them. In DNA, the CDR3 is TGTGCCAGCAGTGAAGCGGGGAACTCCTACGAGCAGTACTTC. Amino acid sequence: CASSEAGNSYEQYF.

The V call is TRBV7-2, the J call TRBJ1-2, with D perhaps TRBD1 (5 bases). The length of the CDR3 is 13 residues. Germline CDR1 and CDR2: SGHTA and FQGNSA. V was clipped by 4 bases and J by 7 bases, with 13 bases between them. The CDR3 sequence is CASSSPGGGGYTF. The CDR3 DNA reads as TGTGCCAGCAGCTCCCCTGGGGGAGGTGGCTACACCTTC.

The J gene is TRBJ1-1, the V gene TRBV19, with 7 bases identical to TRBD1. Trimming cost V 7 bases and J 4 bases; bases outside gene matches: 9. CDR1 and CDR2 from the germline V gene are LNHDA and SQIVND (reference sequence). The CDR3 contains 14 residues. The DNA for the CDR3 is TGTGCCAGTAAACCAACAGGGGTGGTCACTGAAGCTTTCTTT. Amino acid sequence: CASKPTGVVTEAFF. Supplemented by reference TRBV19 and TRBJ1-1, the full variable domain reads DGGITQSPKYLFRKEGQNVTLSCEQNLNHDAMYWYRQDPGQGLRLIYYSQIVNDFQKGDIAEGYSVSREKKESFPLTVTSAQKNPTAFYLCASKPTGVVTEAFFGQGTRLTVV.

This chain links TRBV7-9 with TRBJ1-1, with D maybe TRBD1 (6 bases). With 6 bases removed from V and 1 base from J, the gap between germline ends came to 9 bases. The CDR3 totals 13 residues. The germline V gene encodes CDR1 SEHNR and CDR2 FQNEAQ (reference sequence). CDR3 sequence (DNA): TGTGCCAGCAGTAAGGGGGGGAACACTGAAGCTTTCTTT. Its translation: CASSKGGNTEAFF.

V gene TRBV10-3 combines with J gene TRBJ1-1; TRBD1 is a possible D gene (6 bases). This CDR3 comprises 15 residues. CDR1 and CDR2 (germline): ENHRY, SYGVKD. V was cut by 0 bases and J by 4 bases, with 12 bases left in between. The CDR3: CAISESMGGGTEAFF. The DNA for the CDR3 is TGTGCCATCAGTGAGTCAATGGGGGGCGGCACTGAAGCTTTCTTT.